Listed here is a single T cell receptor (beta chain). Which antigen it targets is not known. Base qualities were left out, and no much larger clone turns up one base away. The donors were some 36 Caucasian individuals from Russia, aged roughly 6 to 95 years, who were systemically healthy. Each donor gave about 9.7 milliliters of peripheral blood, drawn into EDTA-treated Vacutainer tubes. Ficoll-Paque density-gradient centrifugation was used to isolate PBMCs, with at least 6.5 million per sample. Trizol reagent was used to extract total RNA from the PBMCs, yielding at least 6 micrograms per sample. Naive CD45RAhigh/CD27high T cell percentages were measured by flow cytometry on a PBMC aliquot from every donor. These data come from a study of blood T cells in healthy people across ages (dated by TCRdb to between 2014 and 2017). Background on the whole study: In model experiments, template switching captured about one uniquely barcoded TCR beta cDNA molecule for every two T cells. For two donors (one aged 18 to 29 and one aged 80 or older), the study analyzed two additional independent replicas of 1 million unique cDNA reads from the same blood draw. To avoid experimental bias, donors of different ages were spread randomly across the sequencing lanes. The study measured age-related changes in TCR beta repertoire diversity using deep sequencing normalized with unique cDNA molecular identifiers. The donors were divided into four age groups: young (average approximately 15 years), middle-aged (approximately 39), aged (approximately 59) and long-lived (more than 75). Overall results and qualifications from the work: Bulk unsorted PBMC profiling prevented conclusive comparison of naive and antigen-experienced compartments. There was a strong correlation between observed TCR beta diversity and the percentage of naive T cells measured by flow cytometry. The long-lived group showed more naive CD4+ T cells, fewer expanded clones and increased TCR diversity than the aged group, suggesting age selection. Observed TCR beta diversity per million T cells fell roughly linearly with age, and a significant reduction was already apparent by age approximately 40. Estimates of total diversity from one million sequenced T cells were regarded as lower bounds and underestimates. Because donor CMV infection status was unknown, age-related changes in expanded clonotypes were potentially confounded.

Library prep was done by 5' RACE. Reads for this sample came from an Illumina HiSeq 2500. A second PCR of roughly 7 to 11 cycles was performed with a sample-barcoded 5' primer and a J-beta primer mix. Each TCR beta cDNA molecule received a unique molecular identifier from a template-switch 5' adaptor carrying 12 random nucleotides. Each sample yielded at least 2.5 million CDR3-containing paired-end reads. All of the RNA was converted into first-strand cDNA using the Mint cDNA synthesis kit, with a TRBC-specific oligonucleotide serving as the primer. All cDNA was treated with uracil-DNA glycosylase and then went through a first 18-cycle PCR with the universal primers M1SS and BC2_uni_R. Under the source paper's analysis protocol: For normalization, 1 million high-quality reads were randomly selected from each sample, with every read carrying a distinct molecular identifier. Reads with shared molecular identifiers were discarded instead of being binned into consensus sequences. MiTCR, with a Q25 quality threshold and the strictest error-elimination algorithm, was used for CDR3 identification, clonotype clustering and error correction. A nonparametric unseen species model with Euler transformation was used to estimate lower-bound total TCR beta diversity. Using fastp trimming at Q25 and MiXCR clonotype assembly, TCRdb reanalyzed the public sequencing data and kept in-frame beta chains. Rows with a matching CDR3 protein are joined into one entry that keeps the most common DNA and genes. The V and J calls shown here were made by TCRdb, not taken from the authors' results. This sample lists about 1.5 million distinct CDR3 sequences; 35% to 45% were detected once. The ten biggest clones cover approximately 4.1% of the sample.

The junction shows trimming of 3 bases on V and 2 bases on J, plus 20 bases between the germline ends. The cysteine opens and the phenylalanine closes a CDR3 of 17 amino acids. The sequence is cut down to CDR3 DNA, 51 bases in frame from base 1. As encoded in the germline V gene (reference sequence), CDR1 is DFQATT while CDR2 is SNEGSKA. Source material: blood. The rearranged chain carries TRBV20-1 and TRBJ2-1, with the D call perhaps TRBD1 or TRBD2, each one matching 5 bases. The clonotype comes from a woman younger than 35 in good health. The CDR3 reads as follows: CSASSPWGAGTYNEQFF. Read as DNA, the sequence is TGCAGTGCTAGTAGCCCATGGGGCGCGGGTACCTACAATGAGCAGTTCTTC.